The 11 T cell receptor beta chains presented below share a single source sample, sequenced in a study of blood T cell repertoires in COVID-19. Some clones are missing from TCRdb's copy, which holds only in-frame ones; the method was immunoSEQ multiplex PCR. The sample lists about 74,000 clones, roughly 90% occurring once. Sample: peripheral blood. These receptors came from a man over 45 with acute or convalescent COVID-19.

This sequence joins TRBV11-2 and TRBJ2-7; 10 bases are shared with TRBD2. Germline trimming cut 2 bases from V and 5 bases from J; bases unmatched to any gene: 3. Germline V gives CDR1 SGHAT, CDR2 FQNNGV. The CDR3 loop spans 14 amino acids. The CDR3 nucleotides are TGTGCCAGCAGCTTACTAGCGGGAGTCGACGAGCAGTACTTC. Its protein product is CASSLLAGVDEQYF.

The gene calls are TRBV4-2 and TRBJ2-1; 7 bases are a match to TRBD2. The V segment lost 2 bases and the J segment 5 bases; nucleotides outside the gene matches: 18. This CDR3 is 19 amino acids long. From germline, CDR1 is LGHNA and CDR2 YNFKEQ. CDR3 sequence: CASSQHTRILADRDNEQFF. The CDR3 nucleotides are TGTGCCAGCAGCCAACATACCAGAATTCTAGCGGACCGAGACAATGAGCAGTTCTTC.

The chain employs TRBV29-1 and TRBJ2-1; 7 positions match TRBD1. Germline V gene lookup returns CDR1 SQVTM and CDR2 ANQGSEA. The CDR3 loop spans 13 amino acids. The ends lost 4 bases at V and 3 bases at J; junction bases unmatched: 3. CDR3: CSVGDSIYNEQFF. Here the CDR3 DNA reads TGCAGCGTTGGGGACAGCATCTACAATGAGCAGTTCTTC.

The chain couples TRBV10-3 to TRBJ2-5, with 10 bases matching TRBD1. V dropped 10 bases and J dropped 5; count of bases not matched to a gene: 10. Germline CDR1 reads ENHRY; CDR2 reads SYGVKD. The CDR3 loop spans 14 amino acids. The CDR3 sequence: CASCRDRGWETQYF. The CDR3 coding sequence is TGTGCCAGCTGCCGGGACAGGGGATGGGAGACCCAGTACTTC.

V gene TRBV9 combines with J gene TRBJ1-4, with TRBD1 identical over 9 bases. In germline, CDR1 is SGDLS, CDR2 YYNGEE. The CDR3 has 15 amino acids. V dropped 4 bases and J dropped 3; count of bases not matched to a gene: 4. CDR3: CASSPGTGPNEKLFF. As DNA, the CDR3 is TGTGCCAGCAGCCCAGGGACAGGGCCTAATGAAAAACTGTTTTTT. Full variable domain (missing parts from reference TRBV9 and TRBJ1-4): DSGVTQTPKHLITATGQRVTLRCSPRSGDLSVYWYQQSLDQGLQFLIQYYNGEERAKGNILERFSAQQFPDLHSELNLSSLELGDSALYFCASSPGTGPNEKLFFGSGTQLSVL.

The rearrangement links TRBV4-1 to TRBJ2-6; possibly TRBD1 for D (5 bases). The CDR3 covers 20 residues. The germline V and J ends were trimmed by 1 base and 4 bases, with 23 bases remaining between them. The germline V gene encodes CDR1 MGHRA and CDR2 YSYEKL. CDR3 amino acids: CASSQVYLGRPIPGANVLTF. The CDR3 nucleotides are TGCGCCAGCAGCCAAGTGTACTTGGGGCGTCCGATTCCCGGGGCCAACGTCCTGACTTTC.

The J gene is TRBJ2-3, the V gene TRBV27; TRBD1 matches at 8 bases. Germline loops: CDR1 MNHEY, CDR2 SMNVEV (reference sequence). V was pared by 5 bases and J by 5 bases, with 12 bases of the junction left unmatched. The CDR3 extends over 16 amino acids. CDR3 bases: TGTGCCAGCAGTGCCTTCACAGGGGGTTTTGGAGATACGCAGTATTTT. Encoded protein: CASSAFTGGFGDTQYF.

This chain connects TRBV27 to TRBJ2-5; 12 positions agree with TRBD2. The CDR3 has 14 residues. Germline assignment: CDR1 MNHEY and CDR2 SMNVEV (reference sequence). V was clipped by 5 bases and J by 13 bases; unmatched bases: 11. Written as DNA, the CDR3 is TGTGCCAGCAGTCCCCAGCCGACTAGCGGGGGCCCGTACTTC. It yields the protein CASSPQPTSGGPYF.

The CDR3 nucleotides read TGTGCCAGCAAGGACAGGGTGGTCACCGGGGAGCTGTTTTTT. It encodes CASKDRVVTGELFF. The V gene is TRBV6-5, the J gene TRBJ2-2; 8 positions match TRBD1. Losses at the gene ends were 7 bases for V and 4 bases for J; bases not matched to a gene: 5. The CDR3 covers 14 residues. The germline V gene encodes CDR1 MNHEY and CDR2 SVGAGI.

J is TRBJ1-1 and V is TRBV29-1, with 7 bases identical to TRBD1. Germline V lookup: CDR1 SQVTM, CDR2 ANQGSEA. J gave up 4 bases and V 7 bases, and 12 bases lay outside the gene matches. The CDR3 consists of 14 residues. The CDR3: CSASRGQRITEAFF. In nucleotides, the CDR3 is TGCAGCGCATCCCGGGGACAGCGCATCACTGAAGCTTTCTTT.

This chain connects TRBV6-5 to TRBJ1-1, with 8 bases aligning to TRBD1. J gave up 7 bases and V 8 bases, and 0 bases lay outside the gene matches. The germline CDR1 and CDR2 sequences are MNHEY and SVGAGI. CDR3 length: 10 residues. CDR3 nucleotides: TGTGCCAGCGGACAGGGTGAAGCTTTCTTT. Protein: CASGQGEAFF.